Sequencing of this T cell receptor beta chain was carried out in a study of blood T cell repertoires in COVID-19. Study at large: There were acute and convalescent COVID-19 samples, and they came from the United States, Italy and Spain. T cells, B-cell-depleted T cells, or PBMCs provided the cDNA or gDNA that served as material.

Per germline, CDR1 LNHDA and CDR2 SQIVND (reference sequence). Trimming took off 4 bases at V and 3 bases at J, with 9 bases between the two ends. The CDR3 contains 13 residues. In the original workflow: By means of reference gene primer amplification, nucleated cell counts were estimated. Sequenced by immunoSEQ multiplex PCR; TCRdb stores in-frame clones only, minus some. V and J calls and clone size are copied from that table; D and trimming were computed from the DNA. The sample has some 96,000 clones, about 83% seen once. Sequenced: peripheral blood. The V and J genes are TRBV19 and TRBJ1-1; D possibly corresponds to TRBD1 (6 bases). This receptor was taken from a human donor in a cohort sampled during active COVID-19. For the CDR3, the DNA is TGTGCCAGTAGTACAGGACAGCACACTGAAGCTTTCTTT. It encodes CASSTGQHTEAFF.